Described below is a single TCR beta chain sequence and its context. Antigen unknown. The CDR3 totals 14 residues. The trim removed 4 bases at V and 6 bases at J, leaving 12 bases unmatched. Germline CDR1 SQVTM, CDR2 ANQGSEA. The sample is drawn from a study of T cell responses to AZD1222 COVID-19 vaccine. Study context: Pooled in the analysis were second doses at about 4 or about 12 weeks.

Clones were read by immunoSEQ multiplex PCR, and TCRdb kept only the in-frame ones, dropping some. The sample has 200,000 or so clones; 75% to 90% are singletons. Whole-study findings and limits: None of the repertoires were sampled until the peak T cell response had passed. Spike-specific TCR breadth and depth were elevated following two AZD1222 doses.

The clonotype comes from an adult in good health. This specimen was peripheral blood, taken on day 0 of AZD1222 vaccination. The J gene is TRBJ2-7, the V gene TRBV29-1, with TRBD1 identical over 7 bases. CDR3 bases: TGCAGCGTTGTGGGGTGGGACAGAACTGGCGAGCAGTACTTC. Its translation is CSVVGWDRTGEQYF.